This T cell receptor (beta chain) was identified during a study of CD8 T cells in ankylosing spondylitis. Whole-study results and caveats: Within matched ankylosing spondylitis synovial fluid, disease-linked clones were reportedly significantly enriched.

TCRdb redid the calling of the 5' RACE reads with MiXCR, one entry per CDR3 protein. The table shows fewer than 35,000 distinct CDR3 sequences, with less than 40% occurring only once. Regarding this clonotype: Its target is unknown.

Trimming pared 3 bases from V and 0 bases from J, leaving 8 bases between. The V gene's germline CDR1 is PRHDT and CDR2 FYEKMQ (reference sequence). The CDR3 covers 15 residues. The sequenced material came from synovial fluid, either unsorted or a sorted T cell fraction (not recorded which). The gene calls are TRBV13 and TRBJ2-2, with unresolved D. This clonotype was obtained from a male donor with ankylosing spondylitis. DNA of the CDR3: TGTGCCAGCAGCTTGGGCAGGTCGAACACCGGGGAGCTGTTTTTT. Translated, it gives CASSLGRSNTGELFF.